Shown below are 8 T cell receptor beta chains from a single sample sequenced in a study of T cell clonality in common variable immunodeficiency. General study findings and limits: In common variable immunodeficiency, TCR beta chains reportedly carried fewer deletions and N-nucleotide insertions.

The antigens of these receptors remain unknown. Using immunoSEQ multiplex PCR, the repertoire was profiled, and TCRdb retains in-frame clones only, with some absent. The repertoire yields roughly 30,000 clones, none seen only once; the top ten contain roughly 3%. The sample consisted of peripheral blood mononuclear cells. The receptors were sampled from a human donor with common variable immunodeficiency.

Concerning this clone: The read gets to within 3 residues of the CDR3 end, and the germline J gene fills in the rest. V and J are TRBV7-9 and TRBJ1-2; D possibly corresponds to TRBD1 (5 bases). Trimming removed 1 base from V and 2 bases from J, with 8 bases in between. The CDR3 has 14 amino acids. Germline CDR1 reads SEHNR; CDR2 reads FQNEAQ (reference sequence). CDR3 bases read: TGTGCCAGCAGCTTAGAGACAGAGAACTATGGC. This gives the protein CASSLETENYG. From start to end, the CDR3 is CASSLETENYGYTF.

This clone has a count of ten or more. CDR3 in amino acids: CASSWTGTLQETQYF. The sequenced part of the CDR3 DNA is TGTGCCAGCAGCTGGACCGGGACACTCCAAGAGACC. This chain links TRBV7-9 with TRBJ2-5, with D possibly being TRBD1 (6 bases). Coverage ceases 3 residues before the CDR3 finishes, and the germline J gene fills in the end. This CDR3 comprises 15 residues. Germline values: CDR1 SEHNR, CDR2 FQNEAQ (reference sequence). V shed 4 bases and J shed 1 base, with 13 bases lying between them.

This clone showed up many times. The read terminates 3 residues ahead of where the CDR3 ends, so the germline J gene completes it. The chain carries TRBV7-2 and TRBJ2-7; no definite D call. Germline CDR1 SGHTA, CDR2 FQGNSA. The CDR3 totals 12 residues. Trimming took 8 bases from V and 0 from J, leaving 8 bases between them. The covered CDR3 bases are TGTGCCAGCGCGTCCTTCTCCTACGAG. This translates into CASASFSYE. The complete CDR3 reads CASASFSYEQYF.

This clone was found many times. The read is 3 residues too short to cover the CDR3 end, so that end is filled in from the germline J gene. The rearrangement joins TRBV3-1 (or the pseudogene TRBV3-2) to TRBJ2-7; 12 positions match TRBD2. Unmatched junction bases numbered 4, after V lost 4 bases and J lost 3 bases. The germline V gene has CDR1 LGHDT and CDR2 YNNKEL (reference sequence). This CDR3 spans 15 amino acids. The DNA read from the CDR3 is TGTGCCAGCAGCCGCTGGACTAGCGGGAACTACGAG. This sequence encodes CASSRWTSGNYE. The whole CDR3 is CASSRWTSGNYEQYF.

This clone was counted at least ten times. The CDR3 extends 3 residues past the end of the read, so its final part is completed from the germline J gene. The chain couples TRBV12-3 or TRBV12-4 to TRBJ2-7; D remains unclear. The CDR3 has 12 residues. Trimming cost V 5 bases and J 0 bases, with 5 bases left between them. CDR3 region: CASSPGSYEQYF. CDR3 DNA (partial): TGTGCCAGCAGTCCCGGCTCCTACGAG.

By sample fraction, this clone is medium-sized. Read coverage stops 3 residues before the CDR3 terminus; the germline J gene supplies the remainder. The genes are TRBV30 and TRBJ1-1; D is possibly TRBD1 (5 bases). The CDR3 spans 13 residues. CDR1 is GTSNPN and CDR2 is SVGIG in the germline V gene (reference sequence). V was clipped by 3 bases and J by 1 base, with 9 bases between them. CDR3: CAWSLGGNTEAFF. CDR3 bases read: TGTGCCTGGAGCCTCGGGGGGAACACTGAA. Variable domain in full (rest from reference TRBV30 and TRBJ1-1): SQTIHQWPATLVQPVGSPLSLECTVEGTSNPNLYWYRQAAGRGLQLLFYSVGIGQISSEVPQNLSASRPQDRQFILSSKKLLLSDSGFYLCAWSLGGNTEAFFGQGTRLTVV.

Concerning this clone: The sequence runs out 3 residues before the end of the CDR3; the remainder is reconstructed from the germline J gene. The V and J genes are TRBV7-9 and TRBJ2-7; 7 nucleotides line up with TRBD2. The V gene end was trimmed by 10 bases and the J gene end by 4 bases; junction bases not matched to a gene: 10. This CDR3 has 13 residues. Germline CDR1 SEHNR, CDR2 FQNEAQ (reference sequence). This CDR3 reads CAIPSGTGYEQYF. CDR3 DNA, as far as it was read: TGTGCCATCCCAAGCGGGACTGGGTACGAG.

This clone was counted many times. The sequenced CDR3 bases are TGCGCCAGCAGCTTGGGGAACAGGGTAGGGAACACCGGGGAG. It encodes CASSLGNRVGNTGE. The CDR3 in its entirety is CASSLGNRVGNTGELFF. The genes are TRBV5-1 and TRBJ2-2; tentatively, D is TRBD1 (6 bases). The read comes to an end 3 residues before the CDR3 does, leaving the germline J gene to fill in the end. CDR1 is SGHRS and CDR2 is YFSETQ in the germline V gene. There are 17 residues in the CDR3. V lost 0 bases, J lost 1 base, and 13 bases lay in between. Full variable domain (rest looked up from reference TRBV5-1 and TRBJ2-2): KAGVTQTPRYLIKTRGQQVTLSCSPISGHRSVSWYQQTPGQGLQFLFEYFSETQRNKGNFPGRFSGRQFSNSRSEMNVSTLELGDSALYLCASSLGNRVGNTGELFFGEGSRLTVL.